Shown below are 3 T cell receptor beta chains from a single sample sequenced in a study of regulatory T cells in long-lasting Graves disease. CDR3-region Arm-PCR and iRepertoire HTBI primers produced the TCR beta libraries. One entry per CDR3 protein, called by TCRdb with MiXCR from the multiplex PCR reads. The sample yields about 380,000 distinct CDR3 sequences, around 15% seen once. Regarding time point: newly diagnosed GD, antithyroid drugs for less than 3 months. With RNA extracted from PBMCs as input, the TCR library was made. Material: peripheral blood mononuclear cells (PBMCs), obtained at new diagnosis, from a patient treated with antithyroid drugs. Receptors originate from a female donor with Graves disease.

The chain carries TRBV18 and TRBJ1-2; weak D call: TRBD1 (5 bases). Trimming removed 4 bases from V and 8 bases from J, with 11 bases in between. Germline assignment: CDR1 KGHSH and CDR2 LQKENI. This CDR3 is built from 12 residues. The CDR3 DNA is TGTGCCAGCTCACACCGGGACGAAGGCTACACCTTC. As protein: CASSHRDEGYTF.

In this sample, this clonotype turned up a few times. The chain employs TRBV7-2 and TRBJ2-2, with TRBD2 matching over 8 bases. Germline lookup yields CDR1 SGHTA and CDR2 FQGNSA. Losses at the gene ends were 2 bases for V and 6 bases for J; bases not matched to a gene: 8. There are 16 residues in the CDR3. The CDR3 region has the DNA TGTGCCAGCAGCTTAATGGGAAGCGGGAGTTCCGGGGAGCTGTTTTTT. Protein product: CASSLMGSGSSGELFF.

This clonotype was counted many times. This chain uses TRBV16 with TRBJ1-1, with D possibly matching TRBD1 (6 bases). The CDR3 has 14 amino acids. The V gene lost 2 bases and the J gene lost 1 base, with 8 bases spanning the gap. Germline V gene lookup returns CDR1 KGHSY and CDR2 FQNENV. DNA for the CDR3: TGTGCCAGCAGCCAACAGGGGAAGAACACTGAAGCTTTCTTT. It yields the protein CASSQQGKNTEAFF.